This entry describes one T cell receptor (delta chain). The antigen remains undetermined. This sample is drawn from a study of Vδ1+ human thymocytes. The template was reverse-transcribed extracted RNA. Multiplex PCR used pooled V-gene forward primers and a constant-region reverse primer to amplify CDR3s. With CATT, TCRdb re-called clones from the multiplex PCR reads. The sample lists 21,000 or so delta-chain clones, roughly 7.3% occurring once. After alphabeta T cell depletion, CD3+ Vdelta1+ Vdelta2- thymocytes were sorted. Purity of the sorted Vdelta1+ thymocytes ranged from about 96% to 99.6%. This CDR3 is built from 20 residues. V lost 1 base and J lost 4; bases outside the gene matches: 15. CDR1 TSWWSYY and CDR2 QGS come from the germline V gene. Broader study findings: Thymic TRG and TRD repertoires appeared highly polyclonal, with Gaussian CDR3 length distributions. Around 20% of thymic delta-chain sequences were Vdelta2, with few Vdelta3, unlike blood Vdelta1+ controls. TRG sequences recurred across donors, whereas TRD sequences stayed essentially private.

Sequenced: Vdelta1+ gamma-delta thymocytes from the thymus. The subset was: FACS-sorted CD3+ TCRalphabeta- TCRVdelta1+ TCRVdelta2- thymocytes. The sequence came from a child younger than two who had congenital heart surgery. This chain joins TRDV1 and TRDJ1, with 13 bases fitting TRDD3. The DNA for the CDR3 is TGTGCTCTTGGGGAACCTCCCCTCCGTACTGGGGGATACGGGAGCGATAAACTCATCTTT. It codes for CALGEPPLRTGGYGSDKLIF.